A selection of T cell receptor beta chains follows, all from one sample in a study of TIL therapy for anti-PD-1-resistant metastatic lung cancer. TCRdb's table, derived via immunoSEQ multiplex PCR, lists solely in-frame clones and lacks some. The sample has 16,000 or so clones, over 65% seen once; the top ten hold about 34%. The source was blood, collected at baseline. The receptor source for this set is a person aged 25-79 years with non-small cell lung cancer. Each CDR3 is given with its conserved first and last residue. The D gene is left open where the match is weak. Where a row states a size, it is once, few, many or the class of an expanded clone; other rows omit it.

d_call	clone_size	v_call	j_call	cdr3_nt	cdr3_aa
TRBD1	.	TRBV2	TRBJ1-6	TGTGCCAGCGTCCCCGTCCAGACAGGGGGTAATTCACCCCTCCACTTT	CASVPVQTGGNSPLHF
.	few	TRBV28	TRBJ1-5	TGTGCCAGCAGTGCGCTTTGGGGGTCTAACAATCAGCCCCAGCATTTT	CASSALWGSNNQPQHF
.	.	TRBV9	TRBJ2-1	TGTGCCAGCAATTTGAAGGGACAACGTGATGAGCAGTTCTTC	CASNLKGQRDEQFF
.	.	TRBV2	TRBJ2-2	TGTGCCAGTCAGAAGGGGGAGTCGAACACCGGGGAGCTGTTTTTT	CASQKGESNTGELFF
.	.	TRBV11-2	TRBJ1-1	TGTGCCAGCAGCTTAGTCTCTATGAACACTGAAGCTTTCTTT	CASSLVSMNTEAFF
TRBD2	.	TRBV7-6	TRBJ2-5	TGTGCCAGCAGCACACGACCGACTAGCGGGGGGACCTTCCAAGAGACCCAGTACTTC	CASSTRPTSGGTFQETQYF
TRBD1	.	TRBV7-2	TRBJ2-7	TGTGCCAGCAGCCCCTCCGGGACAGGGACCTACGAGCAGTACTTC	CASSPSGTGTYEQYF
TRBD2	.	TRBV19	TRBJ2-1	TGTGCCAGTAGTGTTGGACTAGCGGTCAATGAGCAGTTCTTC	CASSVGLAVNEQFF
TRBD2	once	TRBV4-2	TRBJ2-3	TGTGCCAGCAGCCAAGCAGCGGGGGGCACAGATACGCAGTATTTT	CASSQAAGGTDTQYF
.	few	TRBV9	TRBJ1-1	TGTGCCAGCAGCGTTGTGACTTCCCTGAACACTGAAGCTTTCTTT	CASSVVTSLNTEAFF
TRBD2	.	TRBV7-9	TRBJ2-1	TGTGCCAGCAGCTTACCGGGGGGGTCCTACAATGAGCAGTTCTTC	CASSLPGGSYNEQFF
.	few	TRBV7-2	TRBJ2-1	TGTGCCAGCAGCTCTTACCCGGGGATAGTAAACAATGAGCAGTTCTTC	CASSSYPGIVNNEQFF
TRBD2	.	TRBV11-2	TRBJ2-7	TGTGCCAGCAGCTTCAGCCCTAGCGGGGGGCGAAGCAACGAGCAGTACTTC	CASSFSPSGGRSNEQYF
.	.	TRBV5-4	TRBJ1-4	TGTGCCAGCAGCTACGGGGGTAATGAAAAACTGTTTTTT	CASSYGGNEKLFF
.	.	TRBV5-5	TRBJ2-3	TGTGCCAGCAGCCCCTTCCTTATCTCGGGGACAGATACGCAGTATTTT	CASSPFLISGTDTQYF
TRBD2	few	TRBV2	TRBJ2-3	TGTGCCAGCAGTGTATCCCGGACTAGCGGGGGCATGGAGGCGCAGTATTTT	CASSVSRTSGGMEAQYF
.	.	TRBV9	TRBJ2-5	TGTGCCAGCAGCGCCGGGACATCAATAGGGGAGACCCAGTACTTC	CASSAGTSIGETQYF
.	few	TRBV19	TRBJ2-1	TGTGCCAGCCGGCCCCAAGGGAGCTCCTACAATGAGCAGTTCTTC	CASRPQGSSYNEQFF
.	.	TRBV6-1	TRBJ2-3	TGTGCCAGCAGTGAAAGCTGGACTAACCAGATACTGTATTTT	CASSESWTNQILYF
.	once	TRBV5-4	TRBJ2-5	TGTGCCAGCAGCTTGGCTAGGGCACAAGAGACCCAGTACTTC	CASSLARAQETQYF
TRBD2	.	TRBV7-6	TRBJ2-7	TGTGCCAGCAGCCCCGGGACTACCGCCTCCTACGAGCAGTACTTC	CASSPGTTASYEQYF
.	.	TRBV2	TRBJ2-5	TGTGCCAGCAGCCAGGGGCTAGCAGGCCAAGAGACCCAGTACTTC	CASSQGLAGQETQYF
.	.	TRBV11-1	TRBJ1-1	TGTGCCAGCAGCTTAGGTCTGGGAATGAACACTGAAGCTTTCTTT	CASSLGLGMNTEAFF
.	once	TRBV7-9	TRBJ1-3	TGTGCCAGCAGCTTAGTCGTTACCACCGACTCTGGAAACACCATATATTTT	CASSLVVTTDSGNTIYF
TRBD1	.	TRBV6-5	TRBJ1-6	TGTGCCAGCAGTCCGCCGACAGGGAATAATTCACCCCTCCACTTT	CASSPPTGNNSPLHF
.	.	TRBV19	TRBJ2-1	TGTGCCAGTAGTATGAACGGTTTCAGCTCCTACAATGAGCAGTTCTTC	CASSMNGFSSYNEQFF
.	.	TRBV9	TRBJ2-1	TGTGCCAGCAGCCTTGGGGTTAGCACTGGGGGCTACAATGAGCAGTTCTTC	CASSLGVSTGGYNEQFF
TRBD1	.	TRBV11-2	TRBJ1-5	TGTGCCAGCAGCTTCGGCGGACAGGGAAATCAGCCCCAGCATTTT	CASSFGGQGNQPQHF
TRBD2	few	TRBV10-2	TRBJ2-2	TGCGCCAGCAACCTAGCGGGACCAAACACCGGGGAGCTGTTTTTT	CASNLAGPNTGELFF
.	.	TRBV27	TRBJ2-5	TGTGCCAGCAGTTTCCGCAGGGCGGGAGAGACCCAGTACTTC	CASSFRRAGETQYF
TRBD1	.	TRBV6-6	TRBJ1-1	TGTGCCAGCAGTTTGGGGACGGGACAGGGGTGGACTGAAGCTTTCTTT	CASSLGTGQGWTEAFF
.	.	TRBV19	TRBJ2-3	TGTGCCAGTAGTATCCCAGCTAGCGGCACAGATACGCAGTATTTT	CASSIPASGTDTQYF
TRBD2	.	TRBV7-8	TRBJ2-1	TGTGCCAGCAGCAGGACTAGCGACAATGAGCAGTTCTTC	CASSRTSDNEQFF
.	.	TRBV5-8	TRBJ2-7	TGTGCCAGCAGCTTACAGGTTTGGTCCTACGAGCAGTACTTC	CASSLQVWSYEQYF
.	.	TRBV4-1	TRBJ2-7	TGCGCCAGCAGCCAAGCACCCACCGGGTCAGCCTACGAGCAGTACTTC	CASSQAPTGSAYEQYF
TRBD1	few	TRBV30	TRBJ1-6	TGTGCCCGGAAAAAGGACAGGAATTCACCCCTCCACTTT	CARKKDRNSPLHF
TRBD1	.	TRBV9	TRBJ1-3	TGTGCCAGTAGTAAAGAGTTACAGGGGGCTGGAAACACCATATATTTT	CASSKELQGAGNTIYF